This T cell receptor beta chain appears in the sequencing data of a study of a mutant IDH1 vaccine in newly diagnosed glioma. TCRdb's copy holds only in-frame clones and misses some; the assay was immunoSEQ multiplex PCR. This sample carries over 35,000 clones, roughly 83% of them seen once, and the ten largest clones take about 2.2%. Trimming left V 6 bases short and J 5 bases short, with 10 bases between. Germline V CDR1 and CDR2: MNHNY, SVGAGI (reference sequence). This CDR3 spans 12 amino acids. Note on this clone: Antigen unknown.

Time point indicated: week 23, last vaccination. The investigators gave 300 ug of mutant IDH1 20-mer peptide in each vaccine dose, together with topical imiquimod. Newly diagnosed WHO grade 3 or 4 IDH1-mutant, ATRX-lost astrocytomas were identified in the donors. The TCR sequence derives from a woman aged 18 to 35 with glioma. Some clones in this sample may be carry-over from other donors' samples. The input for sequencing was PBMCs, taken from a glioma patient whose treatment included an IDH1 peptide vaccine. The V and J genes are TRBV6-6 and TRBJ1-1; D not resolved. The chain's CDR3 is CASSPKGTEAFF. The CDR3 nucleotides read TGTGCCAGCAGCCCCAAGGGAACTGAAGCTTTCTTT.